The 21 T cell receptor beta chains below come from one sample, sequenced in a study of CD8 T cells in Susac syndrome. RNA, at about 0.45 to 1 ug, was reverse transcribed with random hexamers. MiXCR was run by TCRdb on the immunoSEQ multiplex PCR reads, yielding one entry per CDR3 protein. The sample has approximately 150,000 distinct CDR3 sequences, 90% to 95% seen once; the top ten hold approximately 0.073%. Specimen: CD4+ T cells from PBMCs. These receptors all stem from a human donor in good health.

V is TRBV5-1 and J is TRBJ1-1, with 7 nucleotides matching TRBD1. Germline loops: CDR1 SGHRS, CDR2 YFSETQ. Trimming took 4 bases from V and 1 from J; bases not matched to a gene: 7. The CDR3 runs to 15 residues. The CDR3 is CASSRMGQPNTEAFF. The CDR3 DNA reads as TGCGCCAGCAGCCGGATGGGACAGCCGAACACTGAAGCTTTCTTT.

Written as DNA, the CDR3 is TGTGCCAGCAGTGAAGGGTTGGTGGCGTTCGAGCAGTACTTC. Translation gives CASSEGLVAFEQYF. The chain couples TRBV6-1 to TRBJ2-7; no firm D call. Germline V gives CDR1 MNHNS, CDR2 SASEGT. This CDR3 is 14 amino acids long. V was clipped by 1 base and J by 6 bases, with 13 bases between them.

The chain is built from TRBV7-6 and TRBJ2-3; D is ambiguous. This CDR3 has 14 amino acids. The ends were cut back, 5 bases at V and 2 bases at J, with 11 bases in the middle. Looked up from germline, CDR1 is SGHVS and CDR2 is FNYEAQ. In DNA, the CDR3 is TGTGCCAGCAGCGGTTGGCGATCCACAGATACGCAGTATTTT. Encoded protein: CASSGWRSTDTQYF.

The chain carries TRBV6-1 and TRBJ1-5, with D perhaps matching TRBD1 (5 bases). This CDR3 region has 13 residues. Germline V lookup: CDR1 MNHNS, CDR2 SASEGT. The germline V and J ends were trimmed by 2 bases and 8 bases, with 10 bases remaining between them. The CDR3 DNA reads as TGTGCCAGCAGTGAAAAGGGGCGAGAGCCCCAGCATTTT. Protein: CASSEKGREPQHF.

This clonotype was observed once. The CDR3 reads CASSRGDADTQYF. CDR3 DNA: TGTGCCAGCTCACGGGGGGACGCAGATACGCAGTATTTT. This chain connects TRBV18 to TRBJ2-3; tentatively, D is TRBD2 (6 bases). With 4 bases removed from V and 4 bases from J, the gap between germline ends came to 9 bases. The CDR3 has 13 amino acids. Germline V CDR1 and CDR2: KGHSH, LQKENI.

This chain links TRBV7-2 with TRBJ1-1; maybe TRBD1 (6 bases). Germline V gives CDR1 SGHTA, CDR2 FQGNSA. V shed 4 bases and J shed 2 bases, with 8 bases lying between them. This CDR3 spans 13 amino acids. DNA of the CDR3: TGTGCCAGCAGCTACAGGGAAAACACTGAAGCTTTCTTT. It specifies CASSYRENTEAFF.

This clonotype was seen only once. The V and J genes are TRBV19 and TRBJ1-2; 7 bases are a match to TRBD1. In germline, CDR1 is LNHDA, CDR2 SQIVND (reference sequence). The CDR3 has 14 residues. V lost 7 bases, J lost 4 bases, and 9 bases stayed unmatched. Written as DNA, the CDR3 is TGTGCCAGTAATAGAGGGGGCGCGGTCTATGGCTACACCTTC. Translation gives CASNRGGAVYGYTF.

This clonotype was seen once. The genes are TRBV7-8 and TRBJ1-5; D not resolved. The CDR3 covers 14 residues. Trimming took 0 bases from V and 5 from J, leaving 8 bases between them. CDR1 and CDR2 (germline): SGHVS, FQNEAQ. The CDR3 loop reads CASSLALRDQPQHF. The CDR3 coding sequence is TGTGCCAGCAGCTTAGCCCTACGCGATCAGCCCCAGCATTTT.

V usage is TRBV18 and J usage is TRBJ2-1; the D gene is possibly TRBD1 (5 bases). The germline V and J ends were trimmed by 5 bases and 7 bases, with 18 bases remaining between them. The germline V gene has CDR1 KGHSH and CDR2 LQKENI. The CDR3 runs to 15 residues. CDR3 loop: CASSDSETPSNEQFF. CDR3 bases: TGTGCCAGCTCAGACAGCGAGACACCCTCGAATGAGCAGTTCTTC. Full variable domain (outside the CDR3, taken from reference TRBV18 and TRBJ2-1): NAGVMQNPRHLVRRRGQEARLRCSPMKGHSHVYWYRQLPEEGLKFMVYLQKENIIDESGMPKERFSAEFPKEGPSILRIQQVVRGDSAAYFCASSDSETPSNEQFFGPGTRLTVL.

This rearrangement joins TRBV6-5 to TRBJ2-5, with a possible D match to TRBD1 (5 bases). Germline CDR1 reads MNHEY; CDR2 reads SVGAGI. The CDR3 runs to 12 residues. V was clipped by 10 bases and J by 4 bases, with 13 bases between them. This CDR3 reads CATRKGLETQYF. The CDR3 nucleotides read TGTGCCACCCGGAAGGGGCTAGAGACCCAGTACTTC.

The sample holds one count of this clonotype. The chain links TRBV7-9 to TRBJ1-1; D uncertain. CDR3 length: 14 amino acids. V was trimmed by 1 base and J by 1 base, leaving 7 bases between them. The germline gives CDR1 SEHNR, CDR2 FQNEAQ (reference sequence). CDR3 DNA sequence: TGTGCCAGCAGCTTAGTGAGCACGAACACTGAAGCTTTCTTT. Amino acids: CASSLVSTNTEAFF.

V gene TRBV6-5 combines with J gene TRBJ2-1; 11 positions agree with TRBD2. J gave up 12 bases and V 5 bases, and 9 bases lay outside the gene matches. Germline CDR1 reads MNHEY; CDR2 reads SVGAGI. The CDR3 has 14 residues. The CDR3 DNA reads TGTGCCAGCAGTGATAGCGGGAGGGCCGGGGGGCAGTTCTTC. Its translation is CASSDSGRAGGQFF.

This chain connects TRBV2 to TRBJ2-2; 9 bases are a match to TRBD2. Germline loops: CDR1 SNHLY, CDR2 FYNNEI. With 5 bases clipped from V and 4 bases from J, the junction kept 5 bases outside the gene matches. CDR3 length: 15 residues. The CDR3 nucleotides read TGTGCCAGCAGTCGGACTAGCGCTGGCACCGGGGAGCTGTTTTTT. Translated: CASSRTSAGTGELFF.

The V gene is TRBV27, the J gene TRBJ1-1, with TRBD1 matching 12 bases. The CDR3 sequence is 16 residues long. Germline V gene sequence: CDR1 MNHEY, CDR2 SMNVEV (reference sequence). V lost 3 bases and J lost 3; bases outside the gene matches: 5. The CDR3 is CASSLGDRGHYTEAFF. In DNA form, the CDR3 reads TGTGCCAGCAGTTTGGGGGACAGGGGGCATTACACTGAAGCTTTCTTT.

This clonotype was seen only once. The gene calls are TRBV27 and TRBJ2-1; maybe TRBD2 (5 bases). The V gene's germline CDR1 is MNHEY and CDR2 SMNVEV (reference sequence). Trimming took 4 bases from V and 14 from J, leaving 18 bases between them. The CDR3 length is 13 residues. In DNA, the CDR3 is TGTGCCAGCAGTTCGCACTCCGCCGCCGGGGAGTTCTTC. It specifies CASSSHSAAGEFF.

The chain has TRBV28 and TRBJ2-1; 7 bases line up with TRBD2. V was pared by 5 bases and J by 4 bases, with 17 bases of the junction left unmatched. CDR1 is MDHEN, CDR2 SYDVKM, per germline. The CDR3 consists of 18 residues. The DNA for the CDR3 is TGTGCCAGCAGTAAGTGGTTTTCGCCTAGCGGAGTATACAATGAGCAGTTCTTC. Its protein product is CASSKWFSPSGVYNEQFF. Drawing the rest from reference TRBV28 and TRBJ2-1, the complete variable domain is DVKVTQSSRYLVKRTGEKVFLECVQDMDHENMFWYRQDPGLGLRLIYFSYDVKMKEKGDIPEGYSVSREKKERFSLILESASTNQTSMYLCASSKWFSPSGVYNEQFFGPGTRLTVL.

This clonotype was detected once. J is TRBJ2-4 and V is TRBV6-5; 9 bases match TRBD1. Germline V lookup: CDR1 MNHEY, CDR2 SVGAGI. V was clipped by 0 bases and J by 1 base; unmatched bases: 7. The CDR3 totals 18 residues. Written as DNA, the CDR3 is TGTGCCAGCAGTTACTCGAGCAACGGACAGGGGGCCAAAAACATTCAGTACTTC. It codes for CASSYSSNGQGAKNIQYF.

This chain links TRBV2 with TRBJ2-5; 9 bases align to TRBD1. Germline CDR1 SNHLY, CDR2 FYNNEI. This CDR3 comprises 15 residues. V trimming: 0 bases; J trimming: 5 bases; junction bases outside the gene matches: 4. The CDR3 DNA sequence: TGTGCCAGCAGTGAAGCGGGACAGGGAGGCGAGACCCAGTACTTC. Translating gives CASSEAGQGGETQYF.

J is TRBJ1-5 and V is TRBV10-2; 8 nucleotides line up with TRBD1. With 2 bases clipped from V and 1 base from J, the junction kept 4 bases outside the gene matches. Germline V gene lookup returns CDR1 WSHSY and CDR2 SAAADI. The CDR3 totals 16 residues. In nucleotides, the CDR3 is TGCGCCAGCAGTGAGCCGCGACAGGGGAGCAATCAGCCCCAGCATTTT. Translated: CASSEPRQGSNQPQHF.

The chain carries TRBV20-1 and TRBJ2-7; 8 nucleotides line up with TRBD1. The trim removed 3 bases at V and 4 bases at J, leaving 8 bases unmatched. The CDR3 length is 14 residues. Germline assignment: CDR1 DFQATT and CDR2 SNEGSKA (reference sequence). Written as DNA, the CDR3 is TGCAGTGCTAGGTACGACAGGGGCTTGTACGAGCAGTACTTC. Amino acid sequence: CSARYDRGLYEQYF.

In this sample, this clonotype turned up a few times. The CDR3 reads CASRSTGRETQYF. The DNA for the CDR3 is TGTGCCAGCAGATCGACAGGCCGGGAGACCCAGTACTTC. V gene TRBV12-3 or TRBV12-4 combines with J gene TRBJ2-5; possible D gene TRBD1, 6 bases. The CDR3 covers 13 residues. Trimming stripped 6 bases from V and 5 bases from J, with 13 bases between.